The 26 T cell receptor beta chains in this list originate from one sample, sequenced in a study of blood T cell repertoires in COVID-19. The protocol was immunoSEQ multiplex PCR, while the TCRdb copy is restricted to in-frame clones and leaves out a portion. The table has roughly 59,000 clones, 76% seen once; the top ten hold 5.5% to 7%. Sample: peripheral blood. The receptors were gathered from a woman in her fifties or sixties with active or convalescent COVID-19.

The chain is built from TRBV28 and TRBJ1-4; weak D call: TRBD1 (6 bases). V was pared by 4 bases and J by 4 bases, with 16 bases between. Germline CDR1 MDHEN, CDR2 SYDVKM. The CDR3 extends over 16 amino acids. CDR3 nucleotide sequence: TGTGCCAGCAGTTCACCATCGACAGGCAATAATGAAAAACTGTTTTTT. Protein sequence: CASSSPSTGNNEKLFF.

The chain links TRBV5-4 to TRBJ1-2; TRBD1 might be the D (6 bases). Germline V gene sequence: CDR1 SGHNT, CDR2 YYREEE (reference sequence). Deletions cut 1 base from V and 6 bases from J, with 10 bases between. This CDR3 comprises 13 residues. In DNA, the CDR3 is TGTGCCAGCAGCTTGCGGACAGTGGATGGCTACACCTTC. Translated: CASSLRTVDGYTF.

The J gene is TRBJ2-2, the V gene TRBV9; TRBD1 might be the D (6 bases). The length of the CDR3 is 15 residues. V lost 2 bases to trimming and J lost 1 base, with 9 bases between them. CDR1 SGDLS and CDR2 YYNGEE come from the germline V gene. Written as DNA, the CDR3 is TGTGCCAGCAGCGTTCGGACAGAGAACACCGGGGAGCTGTTTTTT. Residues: CASSVRTENTGELFF.

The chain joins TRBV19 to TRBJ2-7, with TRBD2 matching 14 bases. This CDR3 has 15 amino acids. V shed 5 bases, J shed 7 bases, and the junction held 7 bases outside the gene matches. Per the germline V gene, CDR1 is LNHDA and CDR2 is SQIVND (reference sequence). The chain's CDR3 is CASSVAGLAGVEQYF. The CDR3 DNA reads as TGTGCCAGTAGTGTAGCGGGACTAGCGGGAGTAGAGCAGTACTTC.

The CDR3 DNA reads as TGTGCCAGCAGTGAAACCGGGACTTCCTACGAGCAGTACTTC. Translating gives CASSETGTSYEQYF. The chain employs TRBV2 and TRBJ2-7, with D possibly TRBD2 on 6 matching bases. With 2 bases removed from V and 1 base from J, the gap between germline ends came to 9 bases. This CDR3 is built from 14 residues. Germline CDR1 SNHLY, CDR2 FYNNEI.

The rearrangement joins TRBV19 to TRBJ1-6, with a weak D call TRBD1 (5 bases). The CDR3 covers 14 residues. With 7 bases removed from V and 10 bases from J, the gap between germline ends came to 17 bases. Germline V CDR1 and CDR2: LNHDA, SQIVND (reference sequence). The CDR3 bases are TGTGCCAGTACCGGGACTGCCTTAAAGTCACCCCTCCACTTT. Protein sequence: CASTGTALKSPLHF.

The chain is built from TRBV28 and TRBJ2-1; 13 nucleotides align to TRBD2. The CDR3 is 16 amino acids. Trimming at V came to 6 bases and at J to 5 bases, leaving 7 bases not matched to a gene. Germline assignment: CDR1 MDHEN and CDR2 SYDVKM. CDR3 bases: TGTGCCAGCAGACCAGGACTAGCGGGAGTGAACAATGAGCAGTTCTTC. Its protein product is CASRPGLAGVNNEQFF.

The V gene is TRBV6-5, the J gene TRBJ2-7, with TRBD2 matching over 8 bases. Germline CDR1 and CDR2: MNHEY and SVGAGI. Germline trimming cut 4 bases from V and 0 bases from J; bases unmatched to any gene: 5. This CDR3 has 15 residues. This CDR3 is CASSLGLAGSYEQYF. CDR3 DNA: TGTGCCAGCAGTTTGGGGCTAGCGGGCTCCTACGAGCAGTACTTC.

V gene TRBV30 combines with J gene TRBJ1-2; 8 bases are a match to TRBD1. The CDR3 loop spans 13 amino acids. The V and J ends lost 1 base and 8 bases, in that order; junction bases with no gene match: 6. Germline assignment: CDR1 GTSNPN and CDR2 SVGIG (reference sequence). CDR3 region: CAWSADRGEGYTF. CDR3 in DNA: TGTGCCTGGAGTGCTGACAGGGGCGAGGGCTACACCTTC.

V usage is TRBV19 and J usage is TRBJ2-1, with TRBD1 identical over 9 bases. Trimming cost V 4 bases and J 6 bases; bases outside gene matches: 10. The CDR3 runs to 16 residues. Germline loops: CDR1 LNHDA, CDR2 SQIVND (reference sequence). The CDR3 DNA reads TGTGCCAGTAGTAGGGCCGGACAGGGGCGACTCAATGAGCAGTTCTTC. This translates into CASSRAGQGRLNEQFF.

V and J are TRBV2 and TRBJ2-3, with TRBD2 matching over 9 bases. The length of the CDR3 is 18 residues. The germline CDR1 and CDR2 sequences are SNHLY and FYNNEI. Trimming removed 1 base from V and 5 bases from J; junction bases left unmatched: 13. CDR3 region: CASSEGRSVRLAVDTQYF. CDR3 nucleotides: TGTGCCAGCAGTGAAGGGAGGTCGGTTCGACTAGCGGTAGATACGCAGTATTTT. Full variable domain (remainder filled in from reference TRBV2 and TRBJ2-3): EPEVTQTPSHQVTQMGQEVILRCVPISNHLYFYWYRQILGQKVEFLVSFYNNEISEKSEIFDDQFSVERPDGSNFTLKIRSTKLEDSAMYFCASSEGRSVRLAVDTQYFGPGTRLTVL.

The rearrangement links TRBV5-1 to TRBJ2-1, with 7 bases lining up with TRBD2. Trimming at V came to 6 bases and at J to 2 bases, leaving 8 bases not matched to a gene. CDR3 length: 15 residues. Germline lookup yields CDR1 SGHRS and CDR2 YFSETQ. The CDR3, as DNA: TGCGCCAGCACCGGACTAGGCGGGACCTACAATGAGCAGTTCTTC. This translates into CASTGLGGTYNEQFF.

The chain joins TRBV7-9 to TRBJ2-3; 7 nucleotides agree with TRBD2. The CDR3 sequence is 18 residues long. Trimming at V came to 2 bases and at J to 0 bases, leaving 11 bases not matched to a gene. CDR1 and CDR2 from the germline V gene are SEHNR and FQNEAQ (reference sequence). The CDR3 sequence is CASSLRAGAVHSTDTQYF. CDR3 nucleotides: TGTGCCAGCAGCTTAAGGGCGGGAGCGGTCCATAGCACAGATACGCAGTATTTT.

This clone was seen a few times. The CDR3 DNA sequence: TGTGCCATCAGTGAGGGGGGGGGCTTAGACGAAAAACTGTTTTTT. Translated, it gives CAISEGGGLDEKLFF. The chain recombines TRBV10-3 with TRBJ1-4, with D possibly being TRBD1 (6 bases). Trimming pared 2 bases from V and 8 bases from J, leaving 15 bases between. The CDR3 loop spans 15 amino acids. CDR1 and CDR2 from the germline V gene are ENHRY and SYGVKD.

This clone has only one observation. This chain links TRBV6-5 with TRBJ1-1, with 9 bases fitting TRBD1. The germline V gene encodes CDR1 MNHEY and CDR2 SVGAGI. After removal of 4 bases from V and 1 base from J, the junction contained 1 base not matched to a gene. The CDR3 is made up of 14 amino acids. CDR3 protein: CASSSTGGNTEAFF. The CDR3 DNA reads TGTGCCAGCAGTTCGACAGGGGGGAACACTGAAGCTTTCTTT.

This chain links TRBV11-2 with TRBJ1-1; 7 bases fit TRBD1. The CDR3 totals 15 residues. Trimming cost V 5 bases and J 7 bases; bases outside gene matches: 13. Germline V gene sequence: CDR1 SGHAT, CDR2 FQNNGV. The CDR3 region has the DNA TGTGCCAGCAGCCTTCGGAACAGGGGATGGTTTGAAGCTTTCTTT. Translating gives CASSLRNRGWFEAFF.

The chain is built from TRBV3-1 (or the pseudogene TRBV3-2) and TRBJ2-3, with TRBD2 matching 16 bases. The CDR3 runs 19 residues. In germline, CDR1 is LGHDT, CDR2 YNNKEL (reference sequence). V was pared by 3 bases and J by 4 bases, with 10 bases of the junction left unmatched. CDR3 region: CASSQGTSGRAVRADTQYF. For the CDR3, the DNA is TGTGCCAGCAGCCAGGGGACTAGCGGGAGGGCCGTCAGGGCAGATACGCAGTATTTT.

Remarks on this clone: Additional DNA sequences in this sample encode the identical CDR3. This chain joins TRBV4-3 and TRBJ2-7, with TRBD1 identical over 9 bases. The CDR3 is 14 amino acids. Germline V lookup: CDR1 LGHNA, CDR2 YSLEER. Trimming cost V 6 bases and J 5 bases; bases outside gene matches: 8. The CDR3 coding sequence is TGCGCCAGCAGTCCCGGGACAGGGAGCGACGAGCAGTACTTC. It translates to CASSPGTGSDEQYF.

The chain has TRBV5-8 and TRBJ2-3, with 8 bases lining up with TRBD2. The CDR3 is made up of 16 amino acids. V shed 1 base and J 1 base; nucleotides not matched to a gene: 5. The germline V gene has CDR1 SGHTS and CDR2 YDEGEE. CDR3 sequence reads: CASSLKGAGGTDTQYF. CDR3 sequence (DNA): TGTGCCAGCAGCTTGAAGGGAGCGGGAGGCACAGATACGCAGTATTTT.

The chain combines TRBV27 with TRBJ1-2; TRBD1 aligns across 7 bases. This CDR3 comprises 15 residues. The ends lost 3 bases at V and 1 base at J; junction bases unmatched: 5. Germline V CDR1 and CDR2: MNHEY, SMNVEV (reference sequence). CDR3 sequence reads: CASSFLDRINYGYTF. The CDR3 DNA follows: TGTGCCAGCAGTTTTTTGGACAGGATTAACTATGGCTACACCTTC.

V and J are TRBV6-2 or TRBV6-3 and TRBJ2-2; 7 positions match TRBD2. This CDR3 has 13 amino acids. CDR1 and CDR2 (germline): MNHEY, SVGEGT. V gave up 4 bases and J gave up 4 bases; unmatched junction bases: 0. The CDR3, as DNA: TGTGCCAGCAGTTGGGGGGGCACCGGGGAGCTGTTTTTT. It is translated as CASSWGGTGELFF.

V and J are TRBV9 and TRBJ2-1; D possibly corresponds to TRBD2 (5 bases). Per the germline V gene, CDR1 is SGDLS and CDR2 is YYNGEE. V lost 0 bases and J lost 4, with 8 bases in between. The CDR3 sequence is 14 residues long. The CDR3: CASSVGGGYNEQFF. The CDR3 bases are TGTGCCAGCAGCGTAGGTGGAGGATACAATGAGCAGTTCTTC.

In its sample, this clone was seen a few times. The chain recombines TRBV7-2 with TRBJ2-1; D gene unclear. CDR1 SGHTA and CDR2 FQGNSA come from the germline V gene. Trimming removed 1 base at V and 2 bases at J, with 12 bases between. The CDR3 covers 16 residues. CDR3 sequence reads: CASSLDGTRPYNEQFF. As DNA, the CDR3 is TGTGCCAGCAGCTTAGATGGTACGCGCCCCTACAATGAGCAGTTCTTC.

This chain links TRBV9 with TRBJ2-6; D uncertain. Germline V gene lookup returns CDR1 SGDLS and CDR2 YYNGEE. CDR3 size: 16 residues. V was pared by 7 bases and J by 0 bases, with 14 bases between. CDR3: CASAQTEYSGANVLTF. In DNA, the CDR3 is TGTGCCAGCGCCCAAACAGAGTACTCTGGGGCCAACGTCCTGACTTTC.

CDR3 coding DNA: TGTGCCAGCAGCTCCGAGCGGGGGGCGGACTACGAGCAGTACTTC. It encodes CASSSERGADYEQYF. This chain connects TRBV13 to TRBJ2-7; 9 bases line up with TRBD2. Germline V CDR1 and CDR2: PRHDT, FYEKMQ (reference sequence). Trimming cost V 4 bases and J 3 bases; bases outside gene matches: 7. The CDR3 consists of 15 residues.

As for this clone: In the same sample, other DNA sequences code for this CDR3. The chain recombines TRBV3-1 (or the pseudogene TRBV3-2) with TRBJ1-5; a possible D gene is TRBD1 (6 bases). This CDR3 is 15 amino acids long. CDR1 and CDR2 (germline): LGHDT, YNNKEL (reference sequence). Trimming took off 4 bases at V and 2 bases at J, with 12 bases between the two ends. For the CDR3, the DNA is TGTGCCAGCAGCCCGACAGGAGGTGGCAATCAGCCCCAGCATTTT. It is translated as CASSPTGGGNQPQHF.